These 31 T cell receptor beta chains were all obtained from the same sample, sequenced in a study of T cell responses to AZD1222 COVID-19 vaccine. Generated by immunoSEQ multiplex PCR, the TCRdb table keeps only in-frame clones and is missing some. The sample records more than 150,000 clones, under 95% being singletons. Sequencing used peripheral blood, obtained 28 days after the second AZD1222 dose. These receptors were obtained from an adult who received the AZD1222 COVID-19 vaccine.

The genes are TRBV7-9 and TRBJ1-4; TRBD1 aligns across 7 bases. Germline values: CDR1 SEHNR, CDR2 FQNEAQ (reference sequence). This CDR3 has 16 amino acids. The V gene end was trimmed by 6 bases and the J gene end by 0 bases; junction bases not matched to a gene: 7. The CDR3 nucleotides are TGTGCCAGCAGTACCTCCCAGGGGGCAACTAATGAAAAACTGTTTTTT. It codes for CASSTSQGATNEKLFF.

This rearrangement joins TRBV5-1 to TRBJ2-5; the D gene is possibly TRBD1 (6 bases). Trimming took 7 bases from V and 5 from J, leaving 15 bases between them. The length of the CDR3 is 13 residues. Germline V CDR1 and CDR2: SGHRS, YFSETQ. Here the CDR3 reads CASRRDTHETQYF. In DNA, the CDR3 is TGCGCCAGCCGCCGGGACACCCATGAGACCCAGTACTTC.

This chain uses TRBV5-1 with TRBJ1-1; D is ambiguous. From germline, CDR1 is SGHRS and CDR2 YFSETQ. This CDR3 comprises 13 residues. V was clipped by 0 bases and J by 0 bases, with 3 bases between them. The CDR3 region is CASSLVVNTEAFF. CDR3 nucleotides: TGCGCCAGCAGCTTGGTTGTGAACACTGAAGCTTTCTTT.

V and J are TRBV30 and TRBJ2-2, with a possible D match to TRBD1 (6 bases). The CDR3 spans 15 residues. Between the trimmed V and J ends, which lost 5 bases and 4 bases, there was a span of 17 bases. Germline V gene sequence: CDR1 GTSNPN, CDR2 SVGIG (reference sequence). CDR3 in amino acids: CAWLETGHITGELFF. The CDR3 DNA is TGTGCCTGGCTAGAAACGGGACATATCACCGGGGAGCTGTTTTTT.

This clone has just a few counts. V is TRBV7-2 and J is TRBJ1-1, with TRBD1 matching over 7 bases. The CDR3 runs to 13 residues. V shed 1 base, J shed 10 bases, and the junction held 6 bases outside the gene matches. From germline, CDR1 is SGHTA and CDR2 FQGNSA. The CDR3 DNA reads TGTGCCAGCAGCTTAGAATGGGGACAGCCAGCTTTCTTT. Translated, it gives CASSLEWGQPAFF.

The J gene is TRBJ2-6, the V gene TRBV6-5; D tentatively fits TRBD1 or TRBD2 (7 bases each). CDR3 size: 15 residues. Between the trimmed V and J ends, which lost 10 bases and 1 base, there was a span of 14 bases. CDR1 and CDR2 (germline): MNHEY, SVGAGI. This chain's CDR3 is CATQGGRSGANVLTF. CDR3 DNA: TGTGCCACCCAGGGGGGGCGATCTGGGGCCAACGTCCTGACTTTC.

This chain connects TRBV19 to TRBJ1-2, with TRBD1 as a possible D gene (5 bases). V lost 7 bases and J lost 4, with 16 bases in between. The CDR3 is made up of 14 amino acids. Germline loops: CDR1 LNHDA, CDR2 SQIVND (reference sequence). The CDR3 loop reads CASTYPGRVYGYTF. The DNA of the CDR3 is TGTGCCAGTACCTATCCGGGCAGGGTCTATGGCTACACCTTC.

This chain uses TRBV3-1 (or the pseudogene TRBV3-2) with TRBJ2-1; no reliable D call. The germline V and J ends were trimmed by 0 bases and 9 bases, with 15 bases remaining between them. Germline values: CDR1 LGHDT, CDR2 YNNKEL (reference sequence). CDR3 length: 15 residues. The CDR3 DNA sequence: TGTGCCAGCAGCCAAGATTACGAGAATTTCGGTGAGCAGTTCTTC. This translates into CASSQDYENFGEQFF.

The V call is TRBV28, the J call TRBJ1-2; D perhaps matches TRBD1 (6 bases). CDR1 is MDHEN and CDR2 is SYDVKM in the germline V gene. Trimming left V 7 bases short and J 4 bases short, with 19 bases between. This CDR3 has 15 amino acids. The CDR3 reads CASIGGQTGPYGYTF. The CDR3 DNA reads TGTGCCAGCATCGGGGGGCAGACCGGGCCCTATGGCTACACCTTC.

The chain has TRBV6-6 and TRBJ1-1, with 10 bases fitting TRBD1. Germline V gene lookup returns CDR1 MNHNY and CDR2 SVGAGI (reference sequence). The V gene end was trimmed by 4 bases and the J gene end by 1 base; junction bases not matched to a gene: 6. This CDR3 contains 16 residues. For the CDR3, the DNA is TGTGCCAGCAGTTCGGTGGGACAGGGGCCGAACACTGAAGCTTTCTTT. It encodes CASSSVGQGPNTEAFF.

The chain has TRBV28 and TRBJ1-1, with TRBD1 as a possible D gene (6 bases). Trimming removed 7 bases at V and 5 bases at J, with 14 bases between. This CDR3 region has 13 residues. CDR1 MDHEN and CDR2 SYDVKM come from the germline V gene. In DNA, the CDR3 is TGTGCCAGCACTATGGGGGGGCTGACTGAAGCTTTCTTT. As protein: CASTMGGLTEAFF.

V gene TRBV3-1 (or the pseudogene TRBV3-2) combines with J gene TRBJ2-5, with D possibly being TRBD2 (5 bases). Germline loops: CDR1 LGHDT, CDR2 YNNKEL (reference sequence). V lost 6 bases to trimming and J lost 5 bases, with 13 bases between them. This CDR3 comprises 13 residues. The CDR3 coding sequence is TGTGCCAGCAGGTTCCGGGAAGGCGAGACCCAGTACTTC. This codes for CASRFREGETQYF.

The rearrangement joins TRBV9 to TRBJ2-7; D not resolved. The CDR3 covers 15 residues. Germline values: CDR1 SGDLS, CDR2 YYNGEE. V was shortened by 0 bases and J by 0 bases, with 10 bases between the two germline ends. The CDR3 region has the DNA TGTGCCAGCAGCGTAGGCCTGGGAAGCTCCTACGAGCAGTACTTC. Translated: CASSVGLGSSYEQYF.

This sequence joins TRBV27 and TRBJ2-1; 10 positions match TRBD1. Germline V gene data show CDR1 as MNHEY and CDR2 as SMNVEV (reference sequence). Trimming took 1 base from V and 9 from J; bases not matched to a gene: 9. This CDR3 has 16 amino acids. CDR3 nucleotides: TGTGCCAGCAGTTTATGGGGGACAGGGGTACGCATTGAGCAGTTCTTC. Its translation: CASSLWGTGVRIEQFF.

The chain links TRBV2 to TRBJ1-2; no reliable D call. V was cut by 0 bases and J by 6 bases, with 14 bases left in between. This CDR3 comprises 15 residues. CDR1 and CDR2 from the germline V gene are SNHLY and FYNNEI. The DNA for the CDR3 is TGTGCCAGCAGTGAAGCCCTGACTAGCCTGGATGGCTACACCTTC. Translating it yields CASSEALTSLDGYTF.

The DNA for the CDR3 is TGTGCCAGTAGTACCTGGACTAGCGGAGGCTACGAGCAGTACTTC. The encoded protein is CASSTWTSGGYEQYF. This chain connects TRBV19 to TRBJ2-7; 10 bases map to TRBD2. This CDR3 contains 15 residues. In germline, CDR1 is LNHDA, CDR2 SQIVND (reference sequence). V lost 4 bases to trimming and J lost 3 bases; unmatched junction nucleotides: 6.

The chain combines TRBV12-3 or TRBV12-4 with TRBJ1-2; perhaps TRBD1 as D (5 bases). The ends were cut back, 0 bases at V and 3 bases at J, with 5 bases in the middle. CDR3 length: 13 amino acids. Written as DNA, the CDR3 is TGTGCCAGCAGTTTAGCGGGGGACTATGGCTACACCTTC. Translation gives CASSLAGDYGYTF.

Only one count was recorded for this clone. This chain uses TRBV13 with TRBJ1-1; possibly TRBD1 for D (6 bases). Deletions cut 3 bases from V and 1 base from J, with 9 bases between. In germline, CDR1 is PRHDT, CDR2 FYEKMQ (reference sequence). CDR3 length: 14 residues. CDR3 nucleotide sequence: TGTGCCAGCAGCTTCGAGGGGGGGAACACTGAAGCTTTCTTT. Its translation: CASSFEGGNTEAFF.

The rearrangement links TRBV5-1 to TRBJ1-2, with 8 bases matching TRBD1. The CDR3 is 15 residues long. The germline V gene has CDR1 SGHRS and CDR2 YFSETQ. The V segment lost 4 bases and the J segment 4 bases; nucleotides outside the gene matches: 9. CDR3 residues: CASSPLDRAAYGYTF. The DNA of the CDR3 is TGCGCCAGCAGCCCTCTGGACAGGGCGGCCTATGGCTACACCTTC.

The genes are TRBV7-2 and TRBJ2-7, with a possible D match to TRBD2 (5 bases). The germline CDR1 and CDR2 sequences are SGHTA and FQGNSA. Trimming took off 8 bases at V and 3 bases at J, with 17 bases between the two ends. The CDR3 consists of 14 residues. CDR3 sequence: CASPTERDHYEQYF. The CDR3 DNA sequence: TGTGCCAGCCCCACGGAACGGGATCACTACGAGCAGTACTTC.

As for this clone: The identical CDR3 is also encoded by other nucleotide sequences in the sample. This rearrangement joins TRBV14 to TRBJ1-1, with D uncertain. The length of the CDR3 is 12 residues. In germline, CDR1 is SGHDN, CDR2 FVKESK. V was pared by 1 base and J by 2 bases, with 2 bases between. The CDR3 is CASSQVNTEAFF. In nucleotides, the CDR3 is TGTGCCAGCAGCCAAGTAAACACTGAAGCTTTCTTT.

This chain connects TRBV7-2 to TRBJ1-4, with 7 bases aligning to TRBD1. This CDR3 is built from 14 residues. Germline loops: CDR1 SGHTA, CDR2 FQGNSA. V shed 5 bases, J shed 4 bases, and the junction held 4 bases outside the gene matches. The DNA of the CDR3 is TGTGCCAGCAGCGAGGGACAGTTTAATGAAAAACTGTTTTTT. Translation gives CASSEGQFNEKLFF.

In this sample, this clone turned up once. V is TRBV28 and J is TRBJ1-1; 7 bases fit TRBD1. CDR1 and CDR2 (germline): MDHEN, SYDVKM. The CDR3 is 15 amino acids. V was clipped by 4 bases and J by 1 base; unmatched bases: 6. The CDR3 nucleotides read TGTGCCAGCAGTTCCTCCGGGACAGAGAACACTGAAGCTTTCTTT. Its translation: CASSSSGTENTEAFF.

This chain links TRBV11-3 with TRBJ2-7; tentatively, D is TRBD2 (5 bases). The CDR3 has 14 amino acids. Germline V gene sequence: CDR1 SGHNT, CDR2 YENEEA. V gave up 0 bases and J gave up 6 bases, with 12 bases separating them. CDR3 region: CASSLDRRVSEQYF. The DNA of the CDR3 is TGTGCCAGCAGCTTAGATCGGCGGGTCAGCGAGCAGTACTTC. The full variable domain, in which reference TRBV11-3 and TRBJ2-7 provide the parts outside the CDR3, is EAGVVQSPRYKIIEKKQPVAFWCNPISGHNTLYWYLQNLGQGPELLIRYENEEAVDDSQLPKDRFSAERLKGVDSTLKIQPAELGDSAVYLCASSLDRRVSEQYFGPGTRLTVT.

The rearrangement joins TRBV10-3 to TRBJ2-5; the match to TRBD2 covers 8 bases. CDR1 and CDR2 from the germline V gene are ENHRY and SYGVKD. This CDR3 has 16 residues. The trim removed 2 bases at V and 5 bases at J, leaving 10 bases unmatched. The CDR3 spells CAISEAVQRGRETQYF. The DNA for the CDR3 is TGTGCCATCAGTGAGGCGGTTCAGCGGGGGCGCGAGACCCAGTACTTC.

This chain joins TRBV15 and TRBJ1-5, with D possibly being TRBD1 (6 bases). V was pared by 2 bases and J by 1 base, with 9 bases between. This CDR3 contains 15 residues. Germline V gives CDR1 LNHNV, CDR2 YYDKDF (reference sequence). CDR3 in amino acids: CATSRQGFSNQPQHF. Written as DNA, the CDR3 is TGTGCCACCAGCAGACAGGGGTTCAGCAATCAGCCCCAGCATTTT.

The CDR3 DNA sequence: TGTGCTAGTGGTTTGGTAATGGTGGGGTCCCCCTCCTACGAGCAGTACTTC. It codes for CASGLVMVGSPSYEQYF. J is TRBJ2-7 and V is TRBV12-5; no reliable D call. Trimming shortened V by 0 bases and J by 0 bases, and 15 bases separated the two germline ends. The CDR3 spans 17 residues. Per germline, CDR1 LGHNT and CDR2 FRNRAP.

This clone has more than one count but fewer than ten. V and J are TRBV18 and TRBJ2-2; D possibly corresponds to TRBD2 (6 bases). V gave up 3 bases and J gave up 4 bases, with 12 bases separating them. Germline lookup yields CDR1 KGHSH and CDR2 LQKENI. This CDR3 region has 15 residues. In DNA, the CDR3 is TGTGCCAGCTCACCGTTCGGGAGTGGCACCGGGGAGCTGTTTTTT. It translates to CASSPFGSGTGELFF.

J is TRBJ1-1 and V is TRBV3-1 (or the pseudogene TRBV3-2), with D perhaps matching TRBD1 (6 bases). The germline V and J ends were trimmed by 7 bases and 5 bases, with 17 bases remaining between them. Germline CDR1 is LGHDT and CDR2 is YNNKEL (reference sequence). The CDR3 covers 14 residues. CDR3 sequence reads: CASKEQGRGTEAFF. CDR3 DNA sequence: TGTGCCAGCAAAGAACAGGGAAGGGGAACTGAAGCTTTCTTT.

The gene calls are TRBV29-1 and TRBJ1-1; D gene uncertain. The CDR3 extends over 16 amino acids. Trimming shortened V by 5 bases and J by 1 base, and 20 bases separated the two germline ends. Germline-derived CDR1 and CDR2 are SQVTM and ANQGSEA. The CDR3 sequence: CSVPRISREGNTEAFF. In nucleotides, the CDR3 is TGCAGCGTTCCCCGCATTTCTCGCGAAGGGAACACTGAAGCTTTCTTT.

The gene calls are TRBV6-5 and TRBJ1-5, with D hard to call. V shed 6 bases and J shed 0 bases, with 9 bases lying between them. The CDR3 length is 14 residues. Germline CDR1 and CDR2: MNHEY and SVGAGI. In DNA form, the CDR3 reads TGTGCCAGCAGGCAGAGTTATAGCAATCAGCCCCAGCATTTT. Translated, it gives CASRQSYSNQPQHF.